In this sample, the clone carrying this T cell receptor (beta chain) turned up once. Its antigen is as yet unknown. Germline CDR1 and CDR2: SGHNT and YYREEE (reference sequence). This CDR3 region has 16 residues. The record originates from a study of cytomegalovirus exposure and HLA in healthy donors. Study context: From about 180 million T cells, an earlier analysis saw 90 million to 130 million unique TCR beta sequences.

Researchers ran the PCR with 60 Vbeta and 13 Jbeta primers. Profiled with immunoSEQ multiplex PCR; TCRdb holds only in-frame clones, not every one. The sample consists of some 110,000 clones, about 84% of them appearing once. Study results and caveats: Generally TCR sequences proved uncommon, though certain public TCRs appeared in numerous donors.

The V call is TRBV5-4, the J call TRBJ2-5, with TRBD1 matching over 7 bases. The better agreement between TRBJ2-7 and the DNA end casts doubt on the J call. Sequencing was done on a sample of PBMCs. The sequence was collected from a man aged 35-49 years in good health and CMV-seronegative. CDR3 nucleotide sequence: TGTGCCAGCAGCTTGGGGGGGACAGCCTCCACCTACGAGCAGTACTTC. Translated: CASSLGGTASTYEQYF.